This T cell receptor (beta chain) originates from a study of cytomegalovirus exposure and HLA in healthy donors. Whole-study findings and limits: The study designated over 150 TCR beta chains cytomegalovirus-associated. About 87% or about 30% of the time was how often most TCR beta V segments were productive, according to an earlier analysis. Presence/absence analysis assumed near-uniform sequencing depth across donors. Confirmation was obtained in vitro that a few CMV-associated chains are specific for CMV antigens.

The CDR3 length is 21 residues. CDR1 is SGHRS, CDR2 YFSETQ, per germline. V was pared by 0 bases and J by 4 bases, with 18 bases of the junction left unmatched. A word on this clone: As yet, its antigen is unknown.

PCR used 60 Vbeta primers and 13 Jbeta primers. Libraries were prepared by immunoSEQ multiplex PCR; TCRdb keeps only in-frame clonotypes and omits some of them. The sample carries 200,000 to 250,000 clones, over 65% recorded once. The sample taken for sequencing was PBMCs. The TCR was taken from a human donor in good health. This rearrangement joins TRBV5-1 to TRBJ2-2; 10 bases agree with TRBD1. The CDR3 loop reads CASSLDYTGQGPPPRTGELFF. CDR3 DNA sequence: TGCGCCAGCAGCTTGGATTATACGGGACAGGGGCCACCCCCTCGCACCGGGGAGCTGTTTTTT. The full variable domain, rest sourced from reference TRBV5-1 and TRBJ2-2, is KAGVTQTPRYLIKTRGQQVTLSCSPISGHRSVSWYQQTPGQGLQFLFEYFSETQRNKGNFPGRFSGRQFSNSRSEMNVSTLELGDSALYLCASSLDYTGQGPPPRTGELFFGEGSRLTVL.